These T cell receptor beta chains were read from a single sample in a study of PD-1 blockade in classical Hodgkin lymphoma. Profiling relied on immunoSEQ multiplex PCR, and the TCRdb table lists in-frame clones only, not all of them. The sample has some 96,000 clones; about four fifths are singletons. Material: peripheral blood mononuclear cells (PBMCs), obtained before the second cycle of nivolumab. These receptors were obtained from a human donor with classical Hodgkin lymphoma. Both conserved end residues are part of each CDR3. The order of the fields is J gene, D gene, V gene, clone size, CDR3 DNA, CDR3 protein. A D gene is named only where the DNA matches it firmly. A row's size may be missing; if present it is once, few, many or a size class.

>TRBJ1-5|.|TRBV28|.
TGTGCCAGCAGTAGTGGGGCGCTAAGTCAGCCCCAGCATTTT
CASSSGALSQPQHF
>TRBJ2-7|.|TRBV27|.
TGTGCCAGCAGTTTAATGACAGGCTCCTACGAGCAGTACTTC
CASSLMTGSYEQYF
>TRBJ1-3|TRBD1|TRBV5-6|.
TGTGCCAGCAGCCCGGTTGGGACAGGGTTCTCTGGAAACACCATATATTTT
CASSPVGTGFSGNTIYF
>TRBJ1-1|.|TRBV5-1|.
TGCGCCAGCAGCTTGACCCTCCCCGCTGGCGCTGAAGCTTTCTTT
CASSLTLPAGAEAFF
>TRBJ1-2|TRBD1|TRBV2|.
TGTGCCAGCAGTGAAGCCCCACCGGGACAGAATAACTATGGCTACACCTTC
CASSEAPPGQNNYGYTF
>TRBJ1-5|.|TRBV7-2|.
TGTGCCAGCAGCTTAGCGCCAGGGGGCAATCAGCCCCAGCATTTT
CASSLAPGGNQPQHF
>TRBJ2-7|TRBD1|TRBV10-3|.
TGTGCCATCAGTCCAACCGCGGGACAGGGCTACGAGCAGTACTTC
CAISPTAGQGYEQYF
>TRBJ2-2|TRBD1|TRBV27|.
TGTGCCAGCAGTTTGGGACAGGGTTTAGGAGGGGAGCTGTTTTTT
CASSLGQGLGGELFF
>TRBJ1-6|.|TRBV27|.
TGTGCCAGCAGTACAGGGATCTATAATTCACCCCTCCACTTT
CASSTGIYNSPLHF
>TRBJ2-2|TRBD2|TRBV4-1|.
TGCGCCAGCAGCCAAGTAGCGGGAGGGCCGTTTGCTTGGGCGAACACCGGGGAGCTGTTTTTT
CASSQVAGGPFAWANTGELFF
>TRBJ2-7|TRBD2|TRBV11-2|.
TGTGCCAGCAGCCAAACTAGCGGGAGTGGCGAGCAGTACTTC
CASSQTSGSGEQYF
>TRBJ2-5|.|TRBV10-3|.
TGTGCCATCAGTGAGTCGGGGGGAGAGACCCAGTACTTC
CAISESGGETQYF
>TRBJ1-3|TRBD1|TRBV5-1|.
TGCGCCAGCAGCCCATCTTGGGACAGTTACACCATATATTTT
CASSPSWDSYTIYF
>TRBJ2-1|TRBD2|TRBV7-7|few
TGTGCCAGCAGCCTATACCAGACTAGCCATGAGCAGTTCTTC
CASSLYQTSHEQFF
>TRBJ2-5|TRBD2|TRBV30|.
TGTGCCTGGAGTAAAAGGGGCGGGAGGGCCCCCCAAGAGACCCAGTACTTC
CAWSKRGGRAPQETQYF
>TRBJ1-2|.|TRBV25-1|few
TGTGCCAGCAGACCCACCGAGGGGGGAGGGCTACGTGGCTACACCTTC
CASRPTEGGGLRGYTF
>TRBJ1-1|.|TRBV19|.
TGTGCCAGTAGTTCCTCCTACGGCGCTGAAGCTTTCTTT
CASSSSYGAEAFF
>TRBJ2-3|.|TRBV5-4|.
TGTGCCAGCAGCCTGCGGACTTCCGCTAGCACAGATACGCAGTATTTT
CASSLRTSASTDTQYF
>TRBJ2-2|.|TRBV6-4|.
TGTGCCAGCCGCCCGGAGGGGGGCGTGACCGGGGAGCTGTTTTTT
CASRPEGGVTGELFF
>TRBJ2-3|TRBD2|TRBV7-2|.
TGTGCCAGCAGCCCCAGCGGCGGGAGAACAGATACGCAGTATTTT
CASSPSGGRTDTQYF
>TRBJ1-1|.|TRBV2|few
TGTGCCAGCAGACCTTCACTGAACACTGAAGCTTTCTTT
CASRPSLNTEAFF
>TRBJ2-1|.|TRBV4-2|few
TGTGCCAGCAGCCAAGTAGCGAGCGGCCTTTACAATGAGCAGTTCTTC
CASSQVASGLYNEQFF
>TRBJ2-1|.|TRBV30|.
TGTGCCTGGAGTCGGTTAGCGGAAATTTTAAATGAGCAGTTCTTC
CAWSRLAEILNEQFF
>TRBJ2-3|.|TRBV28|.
TGTGCCAGCAGGGTGGACGGCACAGATACGCAGTATTTT
CASRVDGTDTQYF
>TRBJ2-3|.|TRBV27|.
TGTGCCAGCAGTTTATCCCGCTACACAGATACGCAGTATTTT
CASSLSRYTDTQYF
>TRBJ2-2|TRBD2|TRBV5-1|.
TGCGCCAGCAGCCTTAGCGGGAGGCGGGAGCTGTTTTTT
CASSLSGRRELFF
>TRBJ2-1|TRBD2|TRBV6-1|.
TGTGCCAGCAGTGACTTCGGACTAGCGGGTAAAACCTACAATGAGCAGTTCTTC
CASSDFGLAGKTYNEQFF
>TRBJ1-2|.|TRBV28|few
TGTGCCAGCAGACCCTCTGTCCATGGCTACACCTTC
CASRPSVHGYTF
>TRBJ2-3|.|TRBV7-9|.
TGTGCCAGCAGCTCCATTAGGAGCACAGATACGCAGTATTTT
CASSSIRSTDTQYF
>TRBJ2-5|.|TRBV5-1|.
TGCGCCAGCAGCTCACAGGGTGTTCAGACCCAGTACTTC
CASSSQGVQTQYF
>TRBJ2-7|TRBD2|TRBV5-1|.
TGCGCCAGCAGCCTCACTAGCGGGAGATACGAGCAGTACTTC
CASSLTSGRYEQYF
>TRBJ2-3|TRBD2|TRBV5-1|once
TGCGCCAGCAGCTTGGTTGTCGGGAGGAGCACAGATACGCAGTATTTT
CASSLVVGRSTDTQYF
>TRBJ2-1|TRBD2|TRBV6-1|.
TGTGCCAGCACCCGGGGACTAGTGAATGAGCAGTTCTTC
CASTRGLVNEQFF
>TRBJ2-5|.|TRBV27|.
TGTGCCAGCAGTCCCCGGCAGACCCAGTACTTC
CASSPRQTQYF
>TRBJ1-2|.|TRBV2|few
TGTGCCAGCAGTGAAGCGGCGGTGGGGGGCTACACCTTC
CASSEAAVGGYTF
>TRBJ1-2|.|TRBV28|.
TGTGCCAGCAACGGGGGGGTTAGAGCCTATGGCTACACCTTC
CASNGGVRAYGYTF
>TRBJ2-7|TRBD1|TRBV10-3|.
TGTGCCATCAGCCGGGACAGGGGAATAGGCGAGCAGTACTTC
CAISRDRGIGEQYF
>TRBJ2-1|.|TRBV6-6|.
TGTGCCAGCAGTCCCTTTACCAATGAGCAGTTCTTC
CASSPFTNEQFF
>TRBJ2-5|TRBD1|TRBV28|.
TGTGCCAGCAGTTTACAGGACAGGGCAGAGACCCAGTACTTC
CASSLQDRAETQYF
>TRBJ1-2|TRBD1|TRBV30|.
TGTGCCTGGAGTGGGGACAGCCTAGGCGCTGGCTACACCTTC
CAWSGDSLGAGYTF
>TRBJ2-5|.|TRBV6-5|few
TGTGCCAGCAGTCCTCCAGCCAGGGTTGGTGAGACCCAGTACTTC
CASSPPARVGETQYF
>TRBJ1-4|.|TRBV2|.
TGTGCCAGCAGTGAAGAACAGTATAATGAAAAACTGTTTTTT
CASSEEQYNEKLFF
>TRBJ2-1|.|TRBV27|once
TGTGCCAGCAGTTTTTACAATGAGCAGTTCTTC
CASSFYNEQFF
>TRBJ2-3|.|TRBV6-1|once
TGTGCCAGCAGGGGGCCAGAAGATACGCAGTATTTT
CASRGPEDTQYF
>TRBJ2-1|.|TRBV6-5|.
TGTGCCAGCAGTTACGGGCCAGGGTCGGTCATGGAGCAGTTCTTC
CASSYGPGSVMEQFF
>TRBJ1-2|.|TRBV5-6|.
TGTGCCAGCAGCCCTGGAGGTAAGGGCGGCTACACCTTC
CASSPGGKGGYTF
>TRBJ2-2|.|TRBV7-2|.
TGTGCCAGCAGCTTAGCAGGGACGGGGACCGGGGAGCTGTTTTTT
CASSLAGTGTGELFF
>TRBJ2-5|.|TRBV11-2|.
TGTGCCAGCAGCTTAGGAACTAGCCAGACCCAGTACTTC
CASSLGTSQTQYF
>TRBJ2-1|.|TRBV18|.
TGTGCCAGCTCAGCACAAATCAGCTCCTACAATGAGCAGTTCTTC
CASSAQISSYNEQFF
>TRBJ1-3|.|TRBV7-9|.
TGTGCCAGCAGCCCAGACGGACTCTCTGGAAACACCATATATTTT
CASSPDGLSGNTIYF
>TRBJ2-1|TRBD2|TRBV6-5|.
TGTGCCAGCAGTCCGCTAGCGGGTATGAGTGAGCAGTTCTTC
CASSPLAGMSEQFF
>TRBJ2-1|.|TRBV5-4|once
TGTGCCAGCAGCGCTGGGTACAATGAGCAGTTCTTC
CASSAGYNEQFF
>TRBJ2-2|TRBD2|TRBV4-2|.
TGTGCCAGCAGCCCTCGGACTAGCGGCGGTGCCGGGGAGCTGTTTTTT
CASSPRTSGGAGELFF
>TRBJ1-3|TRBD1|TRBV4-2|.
TGTGCCAGCAGCCAAGCGGGACAGTTCCTCTCTGGAAACACCATATATTTT
CASSQAGQFLSGNTIYF
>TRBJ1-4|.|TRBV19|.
TGTGCCAGTAGTTCCCTCGCAGATGAAAAACTGTTTTTT
CASSSLADEKLFF
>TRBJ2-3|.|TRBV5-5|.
TGTGCCAGCAGCTTGCGTCCCCTAGATACGCAGTATTTT
CASSLRPLDTQYF
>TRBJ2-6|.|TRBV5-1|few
TGCGCCAGCAGCATAACAGGGTCAGGGGCCAACGTCCTGACTTTC
CASSITGSGANVLTF
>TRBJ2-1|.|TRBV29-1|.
TGCAGCGCTGACCCGAGCAAGAATGAGCAGTTCTTC
CSADPSKNEQFF